These T cell receptor beta chains were read from a single sample in a study of CXCR3-negative and CXCR3-positive naive CD8 T cells. Following a re-call of the 5' RACE reads, TCRdb has one entry per CDR3 protein and lacks DNA. The sample includes some 7,000 distinct CDR3 sequences. Specimen: naive CXCR3- CD8+ T cells from blood. These receptors were collected from a human donor in good health. Some clones in this sample may be carry-over from other donors' samples. Each CDR3 is given with its conserved first and last residue. Only some rows state a clone size, as once, few, many or a class for expanded clones.

TRBJ2-3	NA	TRBV20-1	CSARRVVAGGPIDTQYF
TRBJ2-7	medium-sized	TRBV29-1	CSVNGIQGNEQYF
TRBJ2-1	NA	TRBV29-1	CSVGQGREQFF
TRBJ2-5	NA	TRBV11-2	CASRQRVHSPQETQYF
TRBJ1-1	NA	TRBV20-1	CRGDSERINTEAFF
TRBJ2-4	medium-sized	TRBV7-9	CASSTGTDQYF
TRBJ2-1	NA	TRBV4-1	CASSQLAGGYNEQFF
TRBJ2-7	NA	TRBV3-1	CASSNRQGSNEQYF
TRBJ1-1	NA	TRBV7-9	CASSLEGAEAFF
TRBJ2-7	medium-sized	TRBV5-1	CASSLWGGTDEQYF
TRBJ2-5	medium-sized	TRBV29-1	CSATPRTSESETQYF
TRBJ1-1	NA	TRBV30	CAWSVLNTEAFF
TRBJ2-1	NA	TRBV20-1	CSARGGDTSSYNEQFF
TRBJ2-7	medium-sized	TRBV29-1	CSVASDRGAEQYF
TRBJ2-7	medium-sized	TRBV28	CASSFVRERSYEQYF
TRBJ1-2	NA	TRBV5-1	CASSPGTESYGYTF
TRBJ2-7	medium-sized	TRBV29-1	CSAWTDTYEQYF
TRBJ1-1	NA	TRBV6-6	CASRQRGVTEAFF
TRBJ1-2	NA	TRBV27	CASSLTGGDGYTF
TRBJ2-7	medium-sized	TRBV12-5	CASGFSSYEQYF
TRBJ1-2	NA	TRBV28	CASSLPGPDYGYTF
TRBJ2-3	NA	TRBV15	CATSSSAASTDTQYF
TRBJ1-2	medium-sized	TRBV14	CASSPSWGNGYTF
TRBJ2-7	medium-sized	TRBV7-2	CASSPPSGTEQYF
TRBJ2-1	NA	TRBV19	CASSLAGVEQFF
TRBJ2-5	NA	TRBV20-1	CSASDWTGAGETQYF
TRBJ2-7	NA	TRBV5-1	CASSFEDSPYEQYF
TRBJ1-1	medium-sized	TRBV5-1	CASSRTGAEAFF
TRBJ2-7	NA	TRBV29-1	CSVDDKYYEQYF
TRBJ2-7	NA	TRBV29-1	CSVVGYRQNPYEQYF
TRBJ2-5	NA	TRBV5-1	CASSWGGTQYF
TRBJ2-2	NA	TRBV6-1	CASSWVNTGELFF
TRBJ1-3	medium-sized	TRBV10-3	CASRTGTAENFSGNTIYF
TRBJ2-3	NA	TRBV29-1	CSVEWTSTDTQYF
TRBJ1-1	medium-sized	TRBV6-1	CASSGDRGRPVTEAFF
TRBJ2-1	medium-sized	TRBV20-1	CSARDLQGVDEQFF
TRBJ2-7	NA	TRBV29-1	CSATSGRGDEQYF
TRBJ2-4	NA	TRBV5-5	CASSFQGADIPKNIQYF
TRBJ2-5	medium-sized	TRBV20-1	CSAIGGRVETQYF
TRBJ2-7	medium-sized	TRBV10-3	CAITSTGTYEQYF
TRBJ2-1	medium-sized	TRBV29-1	CSVYLGSDEQFF
TRBJ2-1	medium-sized	TRBV3-1	CASSLQGASYNEQFF
TRBJ2-7	medium-sized	TRBV29-1	CSVETGIGYEQYF
TRBJ2-4	NA	TRBV11-2	CASSLDGPPKGDF
TRBJ2-1	NA	TRBV10-2	CASIKGGLAAYNEQFF
TRBJ2-2	NA	TRBV12-5	CASRQGNTGELFF
TRBJ1-6	medium-sized	TRBV29-1	CSARRDGRSPLHF
TRBJ2-7	NA	TRBV3-1	CASSQRLAGPSYEQYF
TRBJ2-7	medium-sized	TRBV20-1	CSARGLTSGAYEQYF
TRBJ1-2	NA	TRBV29-1	CSVEDLVIDSGYGYTF
TRBJ1-1	NA	TRBV29-1	CSALDNLNTEAFF
TRBJ2-5	medium-sized	TRBV12-3/TRBV12-4	CASSLGGQNAPTETQYF
TRBJ2-7	medium-sized	TRBV29-1	CSVGGLVYEQYF
TRBJ1-3	NA	TRBV29-1	CSVVGQGNTIYF
TRBJ2-7	NA	TRBV29-1	CSVEGDRVYEQYF
TRBJ1-1	medium-sized	TRBV21-1	CASSLDDTEAFF
TRBJ2-5	medium-sized	TRBV4-2	CASSQADRQETQYF
TRBJ2-1	medium-sized	TRBV29-1	CSVSAPPPPINEQFF
TRBJ2-7	NA	TRBV21-1	CASTILATASYEQYF
TRBJ2-7	medium-sized	TRBV27	CASSLGQGSYEQYF